These 4 T cell receptor beta chains were all obtained from the same sample, sequenced in a study of CD8+ T cells in alopecia areata. Extracted from the samples, RNA was reverse transcribed into cDNA to serve as the sequencing template. TCRdb's table, derived via immunoSEQ multiplex PCR, lists solely in-frame clones and lacks some. The sample contains about 160,000 clones, about three fifths of which appear only once. The treatment denotes: oral pan-JAK inhibitor, 5-10 mg twice daily. Sequenced here: CD4+ T cells sorted from blood, sampled at week 4, from a patient treated with tofacitinib. The receptors here all came from a human donor with alopecia areata.

This clone came up a few times. The rearrangement links TRBV19 to TRBJ2-7; D is unresolved. V was trimmed by 5 bases and J by 7 bases, leaving 12 bases between them. Germline V gene sequence: CDR1 LNHDA, CDR2 SQIVND (reference sequence). The CDR3 runs to 12 residues. The CDR3 protein is CASSEHLGEQYF. The CDR3 DNA reads TGTGCCAGTAGTGAACACCTTGGTGAGCAGTACTTC.

This chain joins TRBV5-1 and TRBJ2-7; D unresolved. V was clipped by 0 bases and J by 2 bases, with 6 bases between them. In germline, CDR1 is SGHRS, CDR2 YFSETQ. CDR3 size: 13 residues. CDR3 in DNA: TGCGCCAGCAGCTTGGACGGTCCCTACGAGCAGTACTTC. Translating it yields CASSLDGPYEQYF.

The chain links TRBV5-1 to TRBJ2-2; the D gene is possibly TRBD1 (5 bases). Deletions cut 2 bases from V and 4 bases from J, with 12 bases between. The CDR3 runs 15 residues. The V gene's germline CDR1 is SGHRS and CDR2 YFSETQ. CDR3: CASSFAGPATGELFF. CDR3 coding DNA: TGCGCCAGCAGCTTTGCAGGGCCTGCCACCGGGGAGCTGTTTTTT.

The V gene is TRBV30, the J gene TRBJ2-4; TRBD2 might be the D (6 bases). The CDR3 runs 15 residues. Trimming cost V 0 bases and J 8 bases, with 17 bases left between them. Germline V lookup: CDR1 GTSNPN, CDR2 SVGIG (reference sequence). The CDR3 sequence is CAWSVGQGGLDIQYF. The CDR3 nucleotides are TGTGCCTGGAGTGTTGGTCAGGGAGGATTGGACATTCAGTACTTC.